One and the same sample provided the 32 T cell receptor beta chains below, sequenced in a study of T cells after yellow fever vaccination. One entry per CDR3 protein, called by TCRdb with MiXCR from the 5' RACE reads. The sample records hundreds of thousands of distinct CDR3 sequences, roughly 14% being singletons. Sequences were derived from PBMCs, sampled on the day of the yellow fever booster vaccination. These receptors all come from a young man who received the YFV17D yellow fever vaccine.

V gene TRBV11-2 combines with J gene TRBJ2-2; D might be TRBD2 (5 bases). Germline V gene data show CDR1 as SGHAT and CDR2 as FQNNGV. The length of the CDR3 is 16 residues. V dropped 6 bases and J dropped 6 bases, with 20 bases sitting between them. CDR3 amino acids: CASSDSGLRTPGELFF. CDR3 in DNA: TGTGCCAGCAGTGATTCAGGACTCCGTACACCCGGGGAGCTGTTTTTT.

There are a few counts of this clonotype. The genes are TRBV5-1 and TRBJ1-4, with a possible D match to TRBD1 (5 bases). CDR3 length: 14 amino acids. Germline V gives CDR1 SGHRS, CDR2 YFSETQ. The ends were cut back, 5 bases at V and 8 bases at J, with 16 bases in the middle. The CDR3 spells CASRLDGGYEKLFF. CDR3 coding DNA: TGCGCCAGCAGACTCGATGGGGGATACGAAAAACTGTTTTTT.

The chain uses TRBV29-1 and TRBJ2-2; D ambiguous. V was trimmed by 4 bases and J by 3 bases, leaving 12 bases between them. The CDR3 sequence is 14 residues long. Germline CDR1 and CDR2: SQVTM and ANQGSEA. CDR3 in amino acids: CSVGVPDYTGELFF. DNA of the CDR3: TGCAGCGTTGGCGTGCCGGATTACACCGGGGAGCTGTTTTTT.

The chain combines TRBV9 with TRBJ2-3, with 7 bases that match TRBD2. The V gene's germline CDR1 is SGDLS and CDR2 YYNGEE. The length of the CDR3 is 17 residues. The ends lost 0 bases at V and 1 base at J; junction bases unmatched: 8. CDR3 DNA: TGTGCCAGCAGCGTAGGGCCTTGGGAGGGCGGCACAGATACGCAGTATTTT. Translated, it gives CASSVGPWEGGTDTQYF.

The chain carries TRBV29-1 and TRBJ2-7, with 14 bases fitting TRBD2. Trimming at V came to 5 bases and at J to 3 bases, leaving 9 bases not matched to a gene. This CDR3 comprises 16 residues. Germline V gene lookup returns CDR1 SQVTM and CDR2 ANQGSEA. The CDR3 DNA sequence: TGCAGCGTTCTTCTAATGGGGACTAGCGGGAGCTACGAGCAGTACTTC. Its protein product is CSVLLMGTSGSYEQYF.

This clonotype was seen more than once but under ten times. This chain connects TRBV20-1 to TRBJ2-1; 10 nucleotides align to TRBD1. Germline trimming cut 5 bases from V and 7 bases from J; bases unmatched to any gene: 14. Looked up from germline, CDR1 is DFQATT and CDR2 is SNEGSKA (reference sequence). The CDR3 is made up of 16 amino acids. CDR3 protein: CSAPNPRDRGGNEQFF. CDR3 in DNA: TGCAGTGCTCCGAACCCCCGGGACAGGGGCGGTAATGAGCAGTTCTTC.

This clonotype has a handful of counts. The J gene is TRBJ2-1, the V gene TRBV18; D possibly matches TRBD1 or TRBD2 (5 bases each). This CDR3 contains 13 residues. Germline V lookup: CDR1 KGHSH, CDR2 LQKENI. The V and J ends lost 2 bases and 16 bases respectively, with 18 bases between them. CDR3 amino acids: CASSPNNGAAPFF. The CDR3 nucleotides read TGTGCCAGCTCACCAAATAACGGGGCTGCCCCCTTCTTC. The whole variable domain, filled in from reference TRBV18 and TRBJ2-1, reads NAGVMQNPRHLVRRRGQEARLRCSPMKGHSHVYWYRQLPEEGLKFMVYLQKENIIDESGMPKERFSAEFPKEGPSILRIQQVVRGDSAAYFCASSPNNGAAPFFGPGTRLTVL.

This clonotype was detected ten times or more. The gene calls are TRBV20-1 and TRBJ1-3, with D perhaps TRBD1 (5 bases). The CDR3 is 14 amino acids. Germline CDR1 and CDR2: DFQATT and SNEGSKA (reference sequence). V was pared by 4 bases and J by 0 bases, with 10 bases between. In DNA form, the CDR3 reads TGCAGTGCTACCGACAGCCTCTCTGGAAACACCATATATTTT. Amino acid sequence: CSATDSLSGNTIYF.

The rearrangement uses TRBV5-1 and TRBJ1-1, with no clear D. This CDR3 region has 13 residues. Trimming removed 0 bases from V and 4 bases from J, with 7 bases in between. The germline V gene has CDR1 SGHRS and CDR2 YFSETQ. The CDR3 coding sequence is TGCGCCAGCAGCTTGGTTTCCCTCACTGAAGCTTTCTTT. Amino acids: CASSLVSLTEAFF.

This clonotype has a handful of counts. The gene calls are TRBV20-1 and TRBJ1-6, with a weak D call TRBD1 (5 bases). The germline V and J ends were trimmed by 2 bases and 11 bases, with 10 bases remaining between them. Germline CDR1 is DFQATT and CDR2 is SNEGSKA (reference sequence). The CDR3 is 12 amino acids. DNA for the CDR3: TGCAGTGCTAGATTCCAGGGCGCACCCCTCCACTTT. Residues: CSARFQGAPLHF.

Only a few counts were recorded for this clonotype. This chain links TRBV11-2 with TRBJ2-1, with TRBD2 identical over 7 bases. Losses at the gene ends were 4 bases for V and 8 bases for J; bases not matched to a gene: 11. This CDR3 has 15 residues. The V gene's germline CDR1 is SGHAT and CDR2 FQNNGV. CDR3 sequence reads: CASSSSRSGRDEQFF. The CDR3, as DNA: TGTGCCAGCAGCTCCTCGAGGAGTGGGAGGGATGAGCAGTTCTTC.

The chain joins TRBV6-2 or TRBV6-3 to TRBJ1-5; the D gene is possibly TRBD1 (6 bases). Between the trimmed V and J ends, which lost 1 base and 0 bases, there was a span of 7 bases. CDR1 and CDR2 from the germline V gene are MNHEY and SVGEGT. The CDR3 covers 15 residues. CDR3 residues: CASSYYRDSNQPQHF. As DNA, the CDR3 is TGTGCCAGCAGTTACTACAGGGATAGCAATCAGCCCCAGCATTTT.

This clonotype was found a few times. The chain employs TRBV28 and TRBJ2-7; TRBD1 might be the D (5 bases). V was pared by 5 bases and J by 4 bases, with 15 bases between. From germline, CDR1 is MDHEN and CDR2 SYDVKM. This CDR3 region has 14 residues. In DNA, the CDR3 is TGTGCCAGCAGTACATCAGGGCGTCCGTACGAGCAGTACTTC. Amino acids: CASSTSGRPYEQYF.

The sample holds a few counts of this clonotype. CDR3 amino acids: CASSLAASLGDEQFF. The DNA for the CDR3 is TGTGCCAGCAGTTTAGCAGCGTCACTGGGCGATGAGCAGTTCTTC. The V gene is TRBV27, the J gene TRBJ2-1; D is ambiguous. Looked up from germline, CDR1 is MNHEY and CDR2 is SMNVEV (reference sequence). The CDR3 runs to 15 residues. V shed 2 bases and J shed 8 bases, with 16 bases lying between them.

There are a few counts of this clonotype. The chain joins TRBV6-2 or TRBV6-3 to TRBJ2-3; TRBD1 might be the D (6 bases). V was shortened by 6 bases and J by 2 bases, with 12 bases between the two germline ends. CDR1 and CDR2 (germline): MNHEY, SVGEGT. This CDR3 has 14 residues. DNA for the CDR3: TGTGCCAGCAGAAAAGGGGGATTCACAGATACGCAGTATTTT. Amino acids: CASRKGGFTDTQYF.

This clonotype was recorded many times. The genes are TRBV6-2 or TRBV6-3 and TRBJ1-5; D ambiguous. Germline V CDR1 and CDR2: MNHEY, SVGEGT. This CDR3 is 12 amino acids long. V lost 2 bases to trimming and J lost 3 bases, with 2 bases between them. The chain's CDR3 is CASSYTNQPQHF. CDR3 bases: TGTGCCAGCAGTTACACCAATCAGCCCCAGCATTTT.

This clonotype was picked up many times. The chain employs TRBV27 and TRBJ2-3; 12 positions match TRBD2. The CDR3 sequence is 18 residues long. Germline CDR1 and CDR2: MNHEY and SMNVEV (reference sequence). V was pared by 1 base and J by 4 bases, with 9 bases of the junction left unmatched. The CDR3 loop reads CASSLYGLAGRSADTQYF. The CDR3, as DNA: TGTGCCAGCAGTTTATACGGACTAGCGGGACGGTCCGCAGATACGCAGTATTTT.

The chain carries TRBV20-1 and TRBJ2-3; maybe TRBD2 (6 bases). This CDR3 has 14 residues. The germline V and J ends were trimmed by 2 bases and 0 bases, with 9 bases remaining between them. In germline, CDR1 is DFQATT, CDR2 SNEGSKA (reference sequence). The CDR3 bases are TGCAGTGCTAGAATGGGGACTAGCACAGATACGCAGTATTTT. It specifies CSARMGTSTDTQYF.

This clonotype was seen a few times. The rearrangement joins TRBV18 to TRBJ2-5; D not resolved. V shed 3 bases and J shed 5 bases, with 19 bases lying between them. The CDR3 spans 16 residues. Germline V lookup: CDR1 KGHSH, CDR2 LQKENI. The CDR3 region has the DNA TGTGCCAGCTCACCCCCCCGGCTAGTTTCGCGGGAGACCCAGTACTTC. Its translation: CASSPPRLVSRETQYF.

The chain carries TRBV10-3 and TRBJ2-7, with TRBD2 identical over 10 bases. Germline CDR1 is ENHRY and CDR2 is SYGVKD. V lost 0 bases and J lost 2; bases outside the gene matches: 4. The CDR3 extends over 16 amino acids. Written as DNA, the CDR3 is TGTGCCATCAGTGAGTCGAGCGGGAGGGTCGCCTACGAGCAGTACTTC. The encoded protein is CAISESSGRVAYEQYF.

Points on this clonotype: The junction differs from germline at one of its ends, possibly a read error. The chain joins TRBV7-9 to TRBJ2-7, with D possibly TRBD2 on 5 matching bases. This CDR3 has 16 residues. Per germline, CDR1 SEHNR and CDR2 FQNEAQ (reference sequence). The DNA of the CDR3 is TGTGCCGGCAGCCCGGCCATTAGCGAGAGCCTCCACGAGCAGTACTTC. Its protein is CAGSPAISESLHEQYF.

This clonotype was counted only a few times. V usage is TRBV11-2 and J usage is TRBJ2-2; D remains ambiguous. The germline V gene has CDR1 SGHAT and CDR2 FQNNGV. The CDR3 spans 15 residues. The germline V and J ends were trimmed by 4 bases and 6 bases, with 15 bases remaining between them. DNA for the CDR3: TGTGCCAGCAGCTATGTAAGGGTACTGGCCGGGGAGCTGTTTTTT. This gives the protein CASSYVRVLAGELFF.

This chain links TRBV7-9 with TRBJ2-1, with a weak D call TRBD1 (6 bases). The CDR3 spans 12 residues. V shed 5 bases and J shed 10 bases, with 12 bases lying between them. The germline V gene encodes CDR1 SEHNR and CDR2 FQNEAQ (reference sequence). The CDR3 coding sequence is TGTGCCAGCAGCCCCCAGGGGTTCGAGCAGTTCTTC. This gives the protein CASSPQGFEQFF. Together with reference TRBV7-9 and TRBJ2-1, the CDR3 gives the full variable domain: DTGVSQNPRHKITKRGQNVTFRCDPISEHNRLYWYRQTLGQGPEFLTYFQNEAQLEKSRLLSDRFSAERPKGSFSTLEIQRTEQGDSAMYLCASSPQGFEQFFGPGTRLTVL.

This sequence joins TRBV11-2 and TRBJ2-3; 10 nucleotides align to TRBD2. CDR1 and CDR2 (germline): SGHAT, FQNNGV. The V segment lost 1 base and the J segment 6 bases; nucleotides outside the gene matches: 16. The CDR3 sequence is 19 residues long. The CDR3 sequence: CASSLVAGSSGSGSDTQYF. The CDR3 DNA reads TGTGCCAGCAGCTTAGTAGCGGGTTCTAGCGGGAGTGGGTCGGATACGCAGTATTTT.

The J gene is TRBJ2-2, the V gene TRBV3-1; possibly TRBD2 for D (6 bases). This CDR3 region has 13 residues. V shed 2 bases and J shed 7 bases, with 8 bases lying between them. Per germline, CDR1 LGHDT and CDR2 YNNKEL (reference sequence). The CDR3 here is CASSQMTSGELFF. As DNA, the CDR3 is TGTGCCAGCAGCCAAATGACTAGCGGGGAGCTGTTTTTT.

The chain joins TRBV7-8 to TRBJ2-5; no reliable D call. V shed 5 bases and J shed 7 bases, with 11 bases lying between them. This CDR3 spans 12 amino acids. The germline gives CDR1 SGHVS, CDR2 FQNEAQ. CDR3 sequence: CASSPWLGTQYF. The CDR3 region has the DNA TGTGCCAGCAGCCCCTGGTTGGGGACCCAGTACTTC.

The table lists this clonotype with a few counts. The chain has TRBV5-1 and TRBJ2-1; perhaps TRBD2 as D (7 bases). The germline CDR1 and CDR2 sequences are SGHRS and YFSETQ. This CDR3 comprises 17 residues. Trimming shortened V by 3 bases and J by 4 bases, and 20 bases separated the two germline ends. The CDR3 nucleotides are TGCGCCAGCAGCTGGGGGGGCGGGACCAACCTATACAATGAGCAGTTCTTC. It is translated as CASSWGGGTNLYNEQFF.

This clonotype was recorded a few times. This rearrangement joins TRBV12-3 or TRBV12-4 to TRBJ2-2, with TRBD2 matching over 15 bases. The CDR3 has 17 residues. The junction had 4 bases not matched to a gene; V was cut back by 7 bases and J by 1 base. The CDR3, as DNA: TGTGCCAGCACTCGGACTAGCGGGAGGGTGAACACCGGGGAGCTGTTTTTT. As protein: CASTRTSGRVNTGELFF.

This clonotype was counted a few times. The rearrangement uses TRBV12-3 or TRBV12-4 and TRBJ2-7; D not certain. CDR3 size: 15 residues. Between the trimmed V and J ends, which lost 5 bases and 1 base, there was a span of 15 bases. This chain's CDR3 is CASSIPSLTSYEQYF. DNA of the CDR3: TGTGCCAGCAGTATCCCCAGCCTAACTTCCTACGAGCAGTACTTC.

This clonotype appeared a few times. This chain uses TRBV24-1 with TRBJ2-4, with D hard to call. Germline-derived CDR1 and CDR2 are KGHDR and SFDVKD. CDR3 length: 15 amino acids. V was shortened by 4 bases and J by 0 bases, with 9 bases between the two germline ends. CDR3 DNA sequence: TGTGCCACCAGTGACGCATCAAAAGCCAAAAACATTCAGTACTTC. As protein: CATSDASKAKNIQYF.

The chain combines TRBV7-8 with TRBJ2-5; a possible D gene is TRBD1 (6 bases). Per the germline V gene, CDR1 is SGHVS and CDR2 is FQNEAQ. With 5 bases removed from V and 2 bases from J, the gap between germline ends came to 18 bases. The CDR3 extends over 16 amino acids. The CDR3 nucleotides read TGTGCCAGCAGCCCCCGAACAGGGAGACGACAAGAGACCCAGTACTTC. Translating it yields CASSPRTGRRQETQYF.

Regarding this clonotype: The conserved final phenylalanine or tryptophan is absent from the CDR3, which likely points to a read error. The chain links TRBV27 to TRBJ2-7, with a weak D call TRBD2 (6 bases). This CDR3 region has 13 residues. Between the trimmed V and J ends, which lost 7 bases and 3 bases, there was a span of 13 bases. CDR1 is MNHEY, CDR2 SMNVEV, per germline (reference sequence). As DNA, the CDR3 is TGTGCCAGCATTGGAGGGGTCCTCTACGAGCAGTACTAC. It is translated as CASIGGVLYEQYY.